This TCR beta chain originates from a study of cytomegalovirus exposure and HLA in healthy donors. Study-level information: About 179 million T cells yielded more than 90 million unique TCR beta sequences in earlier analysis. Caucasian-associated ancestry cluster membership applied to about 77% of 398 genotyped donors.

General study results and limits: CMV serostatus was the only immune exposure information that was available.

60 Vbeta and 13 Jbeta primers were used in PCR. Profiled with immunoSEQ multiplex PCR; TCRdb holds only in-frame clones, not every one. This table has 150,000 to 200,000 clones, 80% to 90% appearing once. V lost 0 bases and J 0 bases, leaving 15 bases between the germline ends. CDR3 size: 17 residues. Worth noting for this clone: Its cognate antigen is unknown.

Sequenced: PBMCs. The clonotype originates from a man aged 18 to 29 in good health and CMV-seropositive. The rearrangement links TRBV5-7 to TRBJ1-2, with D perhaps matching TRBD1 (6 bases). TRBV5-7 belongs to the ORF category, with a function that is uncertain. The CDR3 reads CASSLVYRTAANYGYTF. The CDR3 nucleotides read TGTGCCAGCAGCTTGGTCTACCGGACAGCAGCTAACTATGGCTACACCTTC.